This TCR beta chain was documented in a study of cytomegalovirus exposure and HLA in healthy donors. CDR3 length: 17 amino acids. V was pared by 2 bases and J by 9 bases, with 10 bases of the junction left unmatched. Germline V gene data show CDR1 as SNHLY and CDR2 as FYNNEI. As to this clone: As yet, its antigen is unknown.

Overall study findings and caveats: Cytomegalovirus association was listed for around 180 TCR beta chains.

It was with 60 Vbeta and 13 Jbeta primers that the PCR ran. Repertoires were generated with immunoSEQ multiplex PCR, while TCRdb's copy carries only in-frame clones and drops some. The table records 150,000 to 170,000 clones, roughly 75% of them present only once. The gene calls are TRBV2 and TRBJ2-1, with TRBD2 matching 13 bases. The sequence was collected from a young man in good health and CMV-seronegative. Sequencing input: PBMCs. As DNA, the CDR3 is TGTGCCAGCAGTGAACCACCCACTAGCGGGAGGGCCCTTGAGCAGTTCTTC. This encodes CASSEPPTSGRALEQFF.